What follows describes a single T cell receptor beta chain. This clone's antigen is unknown. This sequence may be a read error, since a much larger clone differs from it by one base. The data were taken from a study of T cells in Graves' hyperthyroidism and ophthalmopathy (dated by TCRdb to between 2018 and 2020). Broadly, across the study: Peripheral blood was collected at initial diagnosis, before any treatment. To identify distinguishing TCR V-J signatures, a discovery cohort of around 100 patients was used, comprising 40 to 45 with Graves' ophthalmopathy and some 57 with stable Graves' hyperthyroidism. An independent validation cohort of about 19 hyperthyroidism patients and roughly 16 patients who later progressed to ophthalmopathy tested prospective prediction of ophthalmopathy. The roughly 94 discovery patients were randomly split 7:3 into training and test sets. Thyroid tissue and blood T-cell repertoires from about 6 Graves' hyperthyroidism patients were also compared in the study. Following sampling, methimazole starting at 30 mg daily was given to hyperthyroidism patients, and high-dose intravenous methylprednisolone was given to ophthalmopathy patients. According to the paper, TCR Vbeta CDR3 sequencing was carried out on some 130 peripheral blood samples, which came from some 41 ophthalmopathy, 70 to 80 hyperthyroidism and roughly 17 progressor patients.

Measured from the cysteine to the phenylalanine, the CDR3 is 14 residues long. Just the 42-base CDR3 DNA is kept, in frame starting at base 1. CDR1 is given as MNHNS and CDR2 as SASEGT, both from the germline V gene. Cut back by 6 bases and 4 bases, the V and J ends lie 15 bases apart. TCR beta CDR3 regions were amplified from RNA transcripts. The TCR CDR3 was subjected to a first round of RT-PCR using the HTBI primer set and the Qiagen OneStep RT-PCR kit. Libraries were constructed in a second round of multiplex PCR, after which size selection and purification were performed. The libraries were sequenced on an Illumina HiSeq2000 using paired-end 100 bp reads. Regarding the original processing steps: SOAPnuke was used to process the raw data, removing reads that contained adapters or uncalled bases, had a mean Phred below 15, or lacked an exact match to the constant primer or identifier. COPE v1.2.5 was used to merge high-quality paired reads, and clonotypes were defined as unique nucleotide sequences. MiTCR v1.1 was used to align the clonotypes against IMGT TRBV, TRBD and TRBJ reference segments. Only V-J combinations with frequency above 0.0001, covering 99% to 99.2% of repertoires, were analysed. A TCS score was defined as the ratio between F50 (clonal expansion) and ExV (chaos), using BLOSUM62-based TCRdist between CDR3 peptides within each V-J. Welch's t-statistics and random forest reduced 514 V-J features to roughly 13, which were used in a naive Bayes classifier (R e1071). TCRdb reanalyzed the raw reads on its own, using fastp at Q25 for trimming and MiXCR for clone calling, and kept in-frame beta chains. CDR3 protein sequences are deduplicated, and each keeps its most common genes and DNA. These V and J calls originate from TCRdb's pipeline instead of the authors' own analysis. The sample includes about 600,000 distinct CDR3 sequences, with about a sixth observed a single time. The ten most abundant clones make up 2.5% to 4% of the sample.

General study outcomes and caveats: Most expanded thyroid clonotypes (frequency above 0.001) were also found in blood, which suggests that blood repertoires may mirror thyroid immune responses. In validation, the model predicted progression to ophthalmopathy with over 60% sensitivity and roughly 75% specificity, a median of 6.5 months before onset. Sample size was not statistically predetermined, and blinding of investigators to group allocation was not performed. A 13 V-J signature model separated ophthalmopathy from stable hyperthyroidism, with about 90% sensitivity and about 81% specificity in cross-validation and 80%/75% in testing.

In the ophthalmopathy patients, disease was moderately to severely active, with a Clinical Activity Score of 3 or more, a NOSPECS grade of 4 or more, and a duration of less than 3 months. Patients with uncontrolled infections, other autoimmune diseases, pregnancy or lactation were excluded. Diagnoses were established on the basis of clinical symptoms, serum thyroxine and TRAb, thyroid ultrasound, and orbital computed tomography. PBMCs were isolated from about 9.2 ml of fresh peripheral blood by Ficoll-Paque density gradient centrifugation. Total RNA was extracted with Trizol reagent, and quality was checked on an Agilent 2100 Bioanalyzer.

Source material: blood. This clonotype was obtained from a woman between 40 and 50 years old with Graves' ophthalmopathy. The sequence is built from TRBV6-1 and TRBJ1-2, and possibly TRBD1, on 6 matching bases. CDR3 reads: CASRATGPGYGYTF. The base sequence is TGTGCCAGCAGGGCGACAGGTCCGGGCTATGGCTACACCTTC.